The 5 T cell receptor beta chains below all came from one sample that was sequenced in a study of blood T cell repertoires in COVID-19. Sequenced by immunoSEQ multiplex PCR; TCRdb stores in-frame clones only, minus some. The sample holds more than 60,000 clones; 80% to 90% are singletons and the top ten take over 6.5%. The specimen was peripheral blood. Receptors originate from a man in his fifties or sixties with acute or convalescent COVID-19.

This chain joins TRBV6-4 and TRBJ1-3; TRBD1 is a possible D gene (6 bases). V shed 8 bases and J shed 3 bases, with 14 bases lying between them. The CDR3 spans 14 residues. CDR1 and CDR2 from the germline V gene are MRHNA and SNTAGT. CDR3 loop: CASQGLGYGNTIYF. The CDR3 DNA reads as TGTGCCAGCCAGGGGTTGGGGTATGGAAACACCATATATTTT.

The gene calls are TRBV20-1 and TRBJ1-5; D is unclear. Germline loops: CDR1 DFQATT, CDR2 SNEGSKA (reference sequence). The CDR3 contains 13 residues. Trimming removed 3 bases from V and 5 bases from J, with 11 bases in between. In DNA, the CDR3 is TGCAGTGCTAGTGAGGGAGTGTATCAGCCCCAGCATTTT. As protein: CSASEGVYQPQHF.

The rearrangement joins TRBV19 to TRBJ1-2, with TRBD1 as a possible D gene (5 bases). In germline, CDR1 is LNHDA, CDR2 SQIVND (reference sequence). The V end lost 4 bases, the J end lost 8 bases, and 17 bases lay between the germline ends. The CDR3 contains 14 residues. The CDR3 is CASSKDTPAGGYTF. DNA for the CDR3: TGTGCCAGTAGTAAGGACACCCCCGCGGGGGGCTACACCTTC.

In its sample, this clone was seen a few times. This chain joins TRBV7-2 and TRBJ1-1; 8 bases match TRBD1. CDR1 is SGHTA, CDR2 FQGNSA, per germline. The length of the CDR3 is 14 residues. The CDR3 sequence is CAGGRGLMNTEAFF. CDR3 nucleotides: TGTGCTGGGGGCAGGGGGCTGATGAACACTGAAGCTTTCTTT.

This chain joins TRBV10-2 and TRBJ1-1; 9 bases map to TRBD1. J was trimmed by 11 bases and V by 5 bases; bases with no gene match: 15. This CDR3 has 15 residues. Germline CDR1 is WSHSY and CDR2 is SAAADI. This chain's CDR3 is CASSLSSGTGSAAFF. The DNA of the CDR3 is TGCGCCAGCAGTCTATCTTCCGGGACAGGGAGTGCGGCTTTCTTT.